This record concerns one T cell receptor (beta chain) sequence. What it binds is unknown. This CDR3 region has 15 residues. V shed 7 bases and J shed 4 bases, with 19 bases lying between them. CDR1 MNHNS and CDR2 SASEGT come from the germline V gene. Assays examined approximately 99,000 TCR templates per sample. Using immunoSEQ multiplex PCR, the repertoire was profiled, and TCRdb retains in-frame clones only, with some absent. The table includes 100,000 or so clones, about 95% detected once. The sample is drawn from a study of siplizumab effects on memory and regulatory T cells. Study observations and caveats: Phenotypic classification as naive or memory proved unattainable for roughly 80-96% of proliferating CD4+ or CD8+ clones.

V and J are TRBV6-1 and TRBJ1-1, with D maybe TRBD1 (5 bases). Sequenced sample: non-Treg CD4+ T cells sorted from blood. This clonotype was obtained from a human donor in good health. The DNA of the CDR3 is TGTGCCAGCAAAAAAACAGGACCCGGGACCACTGAAGCTTTCTTT. Protein sequence: CASKKTGPGTTEAFF.